What follows is one T cell receptor beta chain and its context. Its antigen has not been determined. Base qualities are not recorded, but no much larger clone differs from it by a single base. The library was built by means of the immunoSEQ multiplex PCR assay. The hsTCRB Kit was used according to the manufacturer's protocol to amplify rearranged TCR beta chain sequences. An Illumina MiSeq was used to sequence the TCRB libraries. The original pipeline was this. Demultiplexing, trimming and gene mapping were performed with the kit vendor's proprietary platform. The clones in this table, taken by TCRdb from immuneACCESS, are in-frame only. Not every clone is retained; where verified, under half of the shortfall comes from an unresolved V gene, and the cause of the rest is unknown. That table furnishes V, J and clone size, whereas the DNA furnished D and trimming. For this sample there are tens of thousands of clones; roughly 84% appear just once. Roughly 12% of the sample is held by the ten biggest clonotypes.

This record comes from a study of a mutant IDH1 vaccine in newly diagnosed glioma (dated by TCRdb to the early 2020s). Concerning the study at large: Vaccination started 4-6 weeks after radiotherapy alone, or was given together with temozolomide cycles in the groups whose treatment included chemotherapy. Before enrollment, most patients had been given radiochemotherapy with temozolomide as standard therapy, while the rest had received either radiotherapy alone or temozolomide alone. The 30 to 40 treated patients were roughly 62% male and 37.5% female, with a mean age of approximately 38 years. Six visits were used for peripheral blood collection: V03 (baseline), V05, V07, V10, V12 and V13. The week-35 safety follow-up took place at visit V12, and the week-47 end of study took place at visit V13. For exploratory analyses, longitudinal TCRB deep sequencing was carried out in more than 20 treated patients wherever samples were available. What the research found in general, with its limitations: No apparent relationship was observed between pseudoprogression and alterations in the top peripheral T cell clonotypes detected by TCRB sequencing. Selection of PBMC samples for TCRB deep sequencing was based on availability. It was noted by the authors that analyses of patient blood samples could not be reproduced owing to sample limitations. Immune responses induced by the vaccine were seen in approximately 92% of patients across multiple MHC alleles.

The intended sense of this specimen's time point label: week 35, safety follow-up. Each vaccine dose was 300 ug of a 20-mer mutant IDH1 peptide in Montanide, given subcutaneously with topical imiquimod. Eight vaccinations were administered to patients in weeks 1, 3, 5, 7, 11, 15, 19 and 23, corresponding to visits V03 through V10. Donors had newly diagnosed WHO grade 3 or 4 IDH1-mutant astrocytomas with loss of nuclear ATRX. The samples were drawn from NOA16, a multicentre, single-arm, open-label phase I trial in Germany that tested a mutant IDH1 peptide vaccine in humans for the first time. Genomic DNA for TCRB sequencing was extracted from EDTA blood using the DNeasy Blood and Tissue Kit. Deletion took 1 base off V and 8 bases off J, with a span of 11 bases between the germline ends. From the cysteine up to the phenylalanine, the CDR3 has a length of 14 residues. Only the CDR3 DNA is retained, 42 bases long and in frame from the first base. CDR1 and CDR2 (SGHDN, FVKESK) derive from the germline V gene.

The chain links TRBV14 with TRBJ2-2; no D gene call is confident. The sequence was obtained from a man aged 18 to 29 with glioma. The material was PBMCs, obtained from a glioma patient whose treatment included an IDH1 peptide vaccine. The DNA is TGTGCCAGCAGCCAAGGAGTTCTAACTGGGGAGCTGTTTTTT. It is translated as CASSQGVLTGELFF.